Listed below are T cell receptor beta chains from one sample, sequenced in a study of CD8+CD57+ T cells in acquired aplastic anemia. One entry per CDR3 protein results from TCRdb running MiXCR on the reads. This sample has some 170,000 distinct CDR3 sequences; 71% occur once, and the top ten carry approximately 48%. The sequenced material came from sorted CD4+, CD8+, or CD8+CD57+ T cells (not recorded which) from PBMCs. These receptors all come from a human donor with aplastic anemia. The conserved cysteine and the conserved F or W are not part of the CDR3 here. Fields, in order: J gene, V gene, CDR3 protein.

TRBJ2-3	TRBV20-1	SASMTEAADTQY
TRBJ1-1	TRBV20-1	SSTGTWRTEAF
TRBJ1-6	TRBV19	ASSIGGRGYNSPLH
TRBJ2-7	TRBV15	ATSRDLDRGTSYEQY
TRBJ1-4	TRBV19	ASSIVGGGDEKLF
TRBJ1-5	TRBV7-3	ASSSQGKFNQPQH
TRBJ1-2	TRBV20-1	SELYGYT
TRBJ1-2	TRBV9	ASSAYDRSGGYGCT
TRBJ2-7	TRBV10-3	ASTARDRGINEQY
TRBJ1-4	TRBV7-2	ASSLLGGATNEKLF
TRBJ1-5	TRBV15	ATSGLGATNQPQH
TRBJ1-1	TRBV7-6	ASSLASYTEAF
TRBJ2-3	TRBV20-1	SARPLESGDTDTQY